This passage covers 13 T cell receptor beta chains from one sample sequenced in a study of blood T cell repertoires in COVID-19. Libraries were prepared by immunoSEQ multiplex PCR; TCRdb keeps only in-frame clonotypes and omits some of them. Of approximately 260,000 clones in the sample, around 83% were seen once. The sequencing sample was made of peripheral blood. The receptor set was obtained from a man between 18 and 29 years old with active or convalescent COVID-19.

CDR3 sequence reads: CASSLGGAHDTQYF. The CDR3, as DNA: TGTGCCAGCAGCCTGGGGGGAGCCCACGATACGCAGTATTTT. V gene TRBV6-5 combines with J gene TRBJ2-3; weak D call: TRBD2 (6 bases). Germline V gives CDR1 MNHEY, CDR2 SVGAGI. V dropped 6 bases and J dropped 6 bases, with 16 bases sitting between them. This CDR3 contains 14 residues.

J is TRBJ2-7 and V is TRBV30, with D possibly matching TRBD1 (5 bases). This CDR3 has 14 amino acids. Trimming shortened V by 2 bases and J by 6 bases, and 17 bases separated the two germline ends. CDR1 GTSNPN and CDR2 SVGIG come from the germline V gene (reference sequence). CDR3 region: CAWSSTSLGREQYF. Written as DNA, the CDR3 is TGTGCCTGGAGTTCGACCTCCCTGGGGCGCGAGCAGTACTTC.

Turning to this clone: Other DNA sequences in the sample encode the same CDR3. The gene calls are TRBV28 and TRBJ2-1; 7 nucleotides match TRBD1. Germline V gene lookup returns CDR1 MDHEN and CDR2 SYDVKM. V lost 3 bases, J lost 0 bases, and 2 bases stayed unmatched. The CDR3 runs to 15 residues. The CDR3 is CASSFRDSSYNEQFF. The CDR3 DNA sequence: TGTGCCAGCAGTTTCCGGGACAGCTCCTACAATGAGCAGTTCTTC.

The rearrangement uses TRBV10-3 and TRBJ2-7; TRBD2 matches at 11 bases. V trimming: 4 bases; J trimming: 5 bases; junction bases outside the gene matches: 13. CDR3 length equals 17 residues. Germline V gene data show CDR1 as ENHRY and CDR2 as SYGVKD. In nucleotides, the CDR3 is TGTGCCATCAGTGCGGTTAGCGGGGGGGCCGCTCGGAACGAGCAGTACTTC. It encodes CAISAVSGGAARNEQYF.

This clone showed up just once. V and J are TRBV7-9 and TRBJ2-7, with 8 bases identical to TRBD1. The CDR3 contains 15 residues. V was clipped by 5 bases and J by 5 bases; unmatched bases: 11. Germline CDR1 SEHNR, CDR2 FQNEAQ (reference sequence). Here the CDR3 reads CASSDSRDRSNEQYF. The CDR3 coding sequence is TGTGCCAGCAGCGACTCCCGGGACAGGAGCAACGAGCAGTACTTC.

This chain uses TRBV7-9 with TRBJ2-7; D is unclear. Germline V gives CDR1 SEHNR, CDR2 FQNEAQ (reference sequence). The V end was cut by 5 bases, the J end by 4 bases, with 12 bases between. This CDR3 has 13 amino acids. DNA of the CDR3: TGTGCCAGCAGCATTGGAGCTGGGTACGAGCAGTACTTC. Protein product: CASSIGAGYEQYF.

The chain carries TRBV7-2 and TRBJ1-3; no clear D. Per germline, CDR1 SGHTA and CDR2 FQGNSA. The CDR3 has 15 amino acids. The V end was cut by 1 base, the J end by 1 base, with 8 bases between. The CDR3 nucleotides are TGTGCCAGCAGCTTAGGGGCTTGGTCTGGAAACACCATATATTTT. Encoded protein: CASSLGAWSGNTIYF.

This rearrangement joins TRBV7-2 to TRBJ2-4; 11 bases match TRBD2. The CDR3 consists of 18 residues. Germline V CDR1 and CDR2: SGHTA, FQGNSA. Trimming cost V 1 base and J 5 bases; bases outside gene matches: 10. Here the CDR3 DNA reads TGTGCCAGCAGCTTAGTCGCTAGCGGGAGGTGGTCCCAAAACATTCAGTACTTC. Translating gives CASSLVASGRWSQNIQYF.

V gene TRBV28 combines with J gene TRBJ1-5, with 9 bases lining up with TRBD1. V lost 5 bases, J lost 6 bases, and 8 bases stayed unmatched. Per the germline V gene, CDR1 is MDHEN and CDR2 is SYDVKM. The CDR3 is made up of 15 amino acids. The DNA of the CDR3 is TGTGCCAGCAGTCCGGGGGACAGGGAAGTTCAGCCCCAGCATTTT. Translating gives CASSPGDREVQPQHF.

The J gene is TRBJ1-4, the V gene TRBV7-9; 7 nucleotides match TRBD1. Trimming removed 5 bases from V and 3 bases from J; junction bases left unmatched: 6. In germline, CDR1 is SEHNR, CDR2 FQNEAQ (reference sequence). CDR3 size: 15 residues. The CDR3 sequence: CASSPGTDSNEKLFF. The CDR3 DNA is TGTGCCAGCAGCCCGGGGACAGACTCTAATGAAAAACTGTTTTTT. The entire variable domain, with the rest obtained from reference TRBV7-9 and TRBJ1-4, is as follows: DTGVSQNPRHKITKRGQNVTFRCDPISEHNRLYWYRQTLGQGPEFLTYFQNEAQLEKSRLLSDRFSAERPKGSFSTLEIQRTEQGDSAMYLCASSPGTDSNEKLFFGSGTQLSVL.

This chain uses TRBV2 with TRBJ1-2; unclear D gene. CDR1 and CDR2 from the germline V gene are SNHLY and FYNNEI. The CDR3 covers 13 residues. V lost 6 bases to trimming and J lost 4 bases, with 12 bases between them. CDR3 sequence reads: CASRVTGSYGYTF. In DNA, the CDR3 is TGTGCCAGCAGAGTGACGGGGTCCTATGGCTACACCTTC.

The CDR3 DNA reads TGTGCCAGCAGTGAGCGGAGCAAGATGCCAAATGAAAAACTGTTTTTT. Translated, it gives CASSERSKMPNEKLFF. The chain links TRBV25-1 to TRBJ1-4, with no clear D. This CDR3 contains 16 residues. Germline lookup yields CDR1 MGHDK and CDR2 SYGVNS. Trimming pared 3 bases from V and 5 bases from J, leaving 16 bases between.

This clone was seen a handful of times. The junction departs from germline at one end; a sequencing error may be responsible. V and J are TRBV28 and TRBJ2-3; D not certain. Germline V CDR1 and CDR2: MDHEN, SYDVKM. CDR3 length equals 13 residues. CDR3 coding DNA: TGTGCCAGCGGTTTCCCCGGCACAGATACGCAGTATTTT. It codes for CASGFPGTDTQYF.